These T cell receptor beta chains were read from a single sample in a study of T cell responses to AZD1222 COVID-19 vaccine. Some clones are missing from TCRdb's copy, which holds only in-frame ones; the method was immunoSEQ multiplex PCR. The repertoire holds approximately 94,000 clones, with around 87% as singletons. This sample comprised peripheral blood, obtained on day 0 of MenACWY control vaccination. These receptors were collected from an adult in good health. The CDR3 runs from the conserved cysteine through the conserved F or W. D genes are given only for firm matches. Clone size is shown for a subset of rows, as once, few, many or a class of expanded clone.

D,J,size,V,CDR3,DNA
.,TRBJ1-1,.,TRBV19,CASTDPRGVDTEAFF,TGTGCCAGTACGGATCCCAGGGGAGTTGACACTGAAGCTTTCTTT
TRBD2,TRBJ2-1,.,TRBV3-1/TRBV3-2,CASSQDRLAAEQFF,TGTGCCAGCAGCCAAGATCGCCTAGCGGCTGAGCAGTTCTTC
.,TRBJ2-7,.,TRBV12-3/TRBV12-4,CASRIGWSYEQYF,TGTGCCAGCAGAATTGGGTGGTCCTACGAGCAGTACTTC
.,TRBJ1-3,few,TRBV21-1,CASSKGGRDSGNTIYF,TGTGCCAGCAGCAAAGGAGGCAGGGATTCTGGAAACACCATATATTTT
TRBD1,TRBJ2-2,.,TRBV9,CASSVGQGAGGELFF,TGTGCCAGCAGCGTAGGTCAGGGGGCCGGCGGGGAGCTGTTTTTT
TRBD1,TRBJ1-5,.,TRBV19,CASSTGQGGQPQHF,TGTGCCAGTAGTACGGGACAGGGTGGTCAGCCCCAGCATTTT
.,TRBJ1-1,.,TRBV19,CASSIDTSDLGTEAFF,TGTGCCAGTAGTATAGACACCTCCGACCTCGGCACTGAAGCTTTCTTT
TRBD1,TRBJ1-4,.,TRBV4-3,CASSPQGAEDEKLFF,TGCGCCAGCAGCCCACAGGGGGCGGAAGATGAAAAACTGTTTTTT
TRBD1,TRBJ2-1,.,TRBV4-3,CASSQDMARTGSRIRSYNEQFF,TGCGCCAGCAGCCAAGATATGGCCCGGACAGGGAGCAGGATCAGGTCCTACAATGAGCAGTTCTTC
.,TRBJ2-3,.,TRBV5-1,CASSPLRQTSASSTDTQYF,TGCGCCAGCAGCCCCCTCCGACAGACCTCCGCCTCTAGCACAGATACGCAGTATTTT
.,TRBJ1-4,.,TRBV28,CASSFGRAVEKLFF,TGTGCCAGCAGTTTCGGCAGGGCTGTTGAAAAACTGTTTTTT
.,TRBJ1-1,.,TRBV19,CASKWGVGTEAFF,TGTGCCTCTAAATGGGGTGTCGGCACTGAAGCTTTCTTT
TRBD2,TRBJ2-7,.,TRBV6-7,CASSLPGLAGAAHEQYF,TGTGCCAGCAGTTTACCGGGACTAGCGGGGGCGGCGCACGAGCAGTACTTC
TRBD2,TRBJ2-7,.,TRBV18,CASSPRSLAGGISYEQYF,TGTGCCAGCTCACCACGCTCACTAGCGGGGGGGATCTCCTACGAGCAGTACTTC
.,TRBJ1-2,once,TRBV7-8,CASSQSGAYGYTF,TGTGCCAGCAGCCAGTCGGGGGCCTATGGCTACACCTTC
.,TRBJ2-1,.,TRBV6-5,CASSSGYEQFF,TGTGCCAGCAGTTCTGGCTATGAGCAGTTCTTC
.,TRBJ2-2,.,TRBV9,CASSVSGGWDTGELFF,TGTGCCAGCAGCGTAAGTGGAGGGTGGGACACCGGGGAGCTGTTTTTT
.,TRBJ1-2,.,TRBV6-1,CASSEPGGRAVDGYTF,TGTGCCAGCAGTGAGCCCGGGGGCAGGGCTGTAGATGGCTACACCTTC
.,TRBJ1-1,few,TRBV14,CASSQVQGPKTEAFF,TGTGCCAGCAGCCAAGTCCAGGGTCCTAAGACTGAAGCTTTCTTT
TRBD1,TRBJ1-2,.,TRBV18,CASSLTRDSGEGYTF,TGTGCCAGCTCACTTACCCGGGACAGCGGTGAGGGCTACACCTTC
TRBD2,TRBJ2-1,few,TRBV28,CASSLIAGGPGYRPVEQFF,TGTGCCAGCAGTTTAATAGCGGGGGGGCCGGGCTATCGTCCGGTTGAGCAGTTCTTC
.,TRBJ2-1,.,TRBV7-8,CASSLESGRAEFF,TGTGCCAGCAGCTTAGAATCCGGAAGGGCCGAGTTCTTC
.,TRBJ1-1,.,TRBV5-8,CASSSLGGDTEAFF,TGTGCCAGCAGCTCGTTAGGAGGGGACACTGAAGCTTTCTTT
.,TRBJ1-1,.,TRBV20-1,CSAPENTEAFF,TGCAGTGCCCCAGAGAACACTGAAGCTTTCTTT
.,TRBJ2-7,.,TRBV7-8,CASSLAGAYEQYF,TGTGCCAGCAGCTTAGCAGGGGCCTACGAGCAGTACTTC
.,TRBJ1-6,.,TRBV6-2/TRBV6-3,CASSYLTVPIGNSPLHF,TGTGCCAGCAGTTACTTGACAGTACCCATTGGGAATTCACCCCTCCACTTT
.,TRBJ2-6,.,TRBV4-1,CASSQDGPQTGANVLTF,TGCGCCAGCAGCCAAGACGGTCCCCAGACTGGGGCCAACGTCCTGACTTTC
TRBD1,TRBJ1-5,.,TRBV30,CARGQGRVLSNQPQHF,TGTGCCAGGGGACAGGGAAGGGTCCTAAGCAATCAGCCCCAGCATTTT
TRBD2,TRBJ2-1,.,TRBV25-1,CASSGSGSLYEQFF,TGTGCCAGCAGTGGTAGCGGGAGTTTATATGAGCAGTTCTTC
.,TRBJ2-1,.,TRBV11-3,CASSLIGASEQFF,TGTGCCAGCAGCTTAATTGGTGCTAGCGAGCAGTTCTTC
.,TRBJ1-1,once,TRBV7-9,CASSLLRRFGDTEAFF,TGTGCCAGCAGCTTACTCAGGCGGTTTGGTGACACTGAAGCTTTCTTT
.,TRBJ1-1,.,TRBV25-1,CASSRPGATEAFF,TGTGCCAGCAGCCGGCCGGGTGCCACTGAAGCTTTCTTT
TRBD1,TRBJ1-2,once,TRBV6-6,CASSRTGSTNLDHYGYTF,TGTGCCAGCAGTCGGACAGGCTCCACCAACCTCGATCACTATGGCTACACCTTC
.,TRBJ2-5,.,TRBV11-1,CASSLNTGSFLTQYF,TGTGCCAGCAGCTTGAATACAGGGTCTTTTTTAACCCAGTACTTC
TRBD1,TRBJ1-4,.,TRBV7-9,CASSPTGTGGEKLFF,TGTGCCAGCAGCCCGACCGGGACAGGGGGAGAAAAACTGTTTTTT
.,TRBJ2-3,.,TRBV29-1,CSVEPKGTRLIQGDTQYF,TGCAGCGTTGAACCCAAGGGGACCAGACTCATACAAGGGGATACGCAGTATTTT
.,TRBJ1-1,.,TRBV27,CASSLYGSGLPFFNTEAFF,TGTGCCAGCAGTTTATACGGCTCCGGGCTCCCCTTCTTTAACACTGAAGCTTTCTTT
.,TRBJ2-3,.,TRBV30,CAWKRVDSEGDTQYF,TGTGCCTGGAAAAGGGTGGACAGTGAGGGGGATACGCAGTATTTT
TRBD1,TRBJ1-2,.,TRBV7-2,CASSSTGGGYGYTF,TGTGCCAGCAGCTCCACAGGGGGTGGGTATGGCTACACCTTC
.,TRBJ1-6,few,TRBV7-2,CASSFQGPLHF,TGTGCCAGCAGCTTTCAGGGACCCCTCCACTTT
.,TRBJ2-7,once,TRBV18,CASSPRRSYEQYF,TGTGCCAGCTCACCACGCAGGTCCTACGAGCAGTACTTC
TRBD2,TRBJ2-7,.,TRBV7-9,CASSSLRLAGRPYEQYF,TGTGCCAGCAGCTCCCTCCGACTAGCGGGTCGCCCCTACGAGCAGTACTTC
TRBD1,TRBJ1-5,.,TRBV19,CASSIAQPGQGAYGNQPQHF,TGTGCCAGTAGTATAGCCCAACCGGGACAGGGGGCTTATGGCAATCAGCCCCAGCATTTT
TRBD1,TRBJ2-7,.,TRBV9,CASSVRQGALYEQYF,TGTGCCAGCAGCGTACGGCAGGGGGCCCTCTACGAGCAGTACTTC
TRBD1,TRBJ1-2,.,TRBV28,CARDDRGYGYTF,TGTGCCAGGGACGACAGGGGGTATGGCTACACCTTC
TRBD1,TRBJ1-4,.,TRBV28,CASREGQNLEKLFF,TGTGCCAGCAGGGAGGGACAGAACCTTGAAAAACTGTTTTTT
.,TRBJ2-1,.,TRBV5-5,CASTRWAVSNEQFF,TGTGCCAGCACCCGGTGGGCAGTAAGCAATGAGCAGTTCTTC
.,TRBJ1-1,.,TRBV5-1,CASSAGQMNTEAFF,TGCGCCAGCAGCGCGGGACAAATGAACACTGAAGCTTTCTTT
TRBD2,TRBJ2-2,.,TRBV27,CASSSARPSGVSGELFF,TGTGCCAGCAGTTCAGCCCGCCCTAGCGGGGTTTCCGGGGAGCTGTTTTTT
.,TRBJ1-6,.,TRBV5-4,CASSLEGNSPLHF,TGTGCCAGCAGCTTGGAGGGTAATTCACCCCTCCACTTT
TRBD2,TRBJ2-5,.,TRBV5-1,CASSPGLAGGPETQYF,TGCGCCAGCAGCCCGGGACTAGCGGGAGGGCCGGAGACCCAGTACTTC
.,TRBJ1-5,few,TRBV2,CASSEALTLRRQPQHF,TGTGCCAGCAGTGAAGCGCTTACCCTCCGGCGACAGCCCCAGCATTTT
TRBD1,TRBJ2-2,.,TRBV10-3,CAISQGTATGELFF,TGTGCCATCAGCCAAGGGACAGCCACCGGGGAGCTGTTTTTT
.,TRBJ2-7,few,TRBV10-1,CASILVSGPIEQYF,TGCGCCAGCATCTTGGTGTCCGGCCCAATCGAGCAGTACTTC
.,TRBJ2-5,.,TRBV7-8,CASSLWDQETQYF,TGTGCCAGCAGCTTATGGGACCAAGAGACCCAGTACTTC
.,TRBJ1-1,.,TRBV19,CASSPQQHTNEAFF,TGTGCCAGTAGTCCGCAACAGCATACTAATGAAGCTTTCTTT
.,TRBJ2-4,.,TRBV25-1,CASSPNGQLAKNIQYF,TGTGCCAGCAGTCCAAATGGACAACTAGCCAAAAACATTCAGTACTTC